The present entry profiles one TCR beta chain with its context. The data derive from a study of shared clonotypes between healthy human individuals. CD45RO-negative cells were positively selected for CCR7, leaving out terminally differentiated effector memory CD45RA+ cells. Germline trimming cut 0 bases from V and 2 bases from J; bases unmatched to any gene: 6. The CDR3 covers 16 residues. CDR1 and CDR2 from the germline V gene are MNHEY and SVGAGI. Repertoires were generated with immunoSEQ multiplex PCR, while TCRdb's copy carries only in-frame clones and drops some. The table has around 550,000 clones, around 95% seen once; the top ten hold over 0.1%.

The TCR comes from a woman aged 30 to 39 in good health. The chain is built from TRBV6-5 and TRBJ2-7, with 8 bases aligning to TRBD2. The sample comprised naive CD8+ T cells sorted from blood. The CDR3: CASSYSPVAGTYEQYF. The CDR3 coding sequence is TGTGCCAGCAGTTACTCCCCGGTAGCGGGAACCTACGAGCAGTACTTC.